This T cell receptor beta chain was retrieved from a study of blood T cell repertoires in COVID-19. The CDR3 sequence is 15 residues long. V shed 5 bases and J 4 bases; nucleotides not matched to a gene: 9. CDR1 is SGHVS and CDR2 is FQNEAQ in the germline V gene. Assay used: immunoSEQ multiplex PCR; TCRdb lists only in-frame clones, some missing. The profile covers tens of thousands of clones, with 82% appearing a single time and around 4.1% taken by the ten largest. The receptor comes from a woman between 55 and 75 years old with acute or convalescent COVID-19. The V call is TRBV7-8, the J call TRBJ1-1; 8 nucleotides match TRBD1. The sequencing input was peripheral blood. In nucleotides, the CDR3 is TGTGCCAGCAGCATAAGCCAGGGGGCTGGCACTGAAGCTTTCTTT. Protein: CASSISQGAGTEAFF.